One sample yielded the 31 T cell receptor beta chains listed below, sequenced in a study. Tregs were sorted as CD4+CD25+CD127-/low cells. TCRdb ran MiXCR on the 5' RACE reads and lists one entry per CDR3 protein. The sample includes some 9,100 distinct CDR3 sequences, 14% of them seen just once. The sample was Tregs sorted from blood. The source is a female donor with breast cancer.

This clonotype qualifies as medium-sized. The genes are TRBV10-3 and TRBJ1-3; possibly TRBD1 for D (6 bases). The V and J ends lost 9 bases and 4 bases respectively, with 13 bases between them. This CDR3 comprises 13 residues. Germline lookup yields CDR1 ENHRY and CDR2 SYGVKD. Here the CDR3 DNA reads TGTGCCATAAAGGACAGTCAAGGAAACACCATATATTTT. Translated: CAIKDSQGNTIYF.

Relative to its sample, this clonotype is medium-sized. The rearrangement uses TRBV4-2 and TRBJ1-6, with unresolved D. V was clipped by 5 bases and J by 6 bases, with 5 bases between them. The CDR3 totals 12 residues. Germline loops: CDR1 LGHNA, CDR2 YNFKEQ. Here the CDR3 reads CASSEPNSPLHF. Here the CDR3 DNA reads TGTGCCAGCAGCGAACCTAATTCACCCCTCCACTTT.

This clonotype was seen repeatedly, ten times or more. The rearrangement joins TRBV24-1 to TRBJ2-1, with D uncertain. The CDR3 totals 15 residues. CDR1 is KGHDR, CDR2 SFDVKD, per germline. Trimming shortened V by 3 bases and J by 7 bases, and 15 bases separated the two germline ends. In nucleotides, the CDR3 is TGTGCCACCAGTGATCAGCTGGTCTCGGTAAATGAGCAGTTCTTC. Protein product: CATSDQLVSVNEQFF.

This chain connects TRBV28 to TRBJ1-2; possible D gene TRBD1, 6 bases. In germline, CDR1 is MDHEN, CDR2 SYDVKM. The CDR3 runs to 15 residues. V dropped 5 bases and J dropped 6 bases, with 19 bases sitting between them. The CDR3 coding sequence is TGTGCCAGCAGTCGAGCCGGGACACCCGTAGATGGCTACACCTTC. Translated, it gives CASSRAGTPVDGYTF.

In its sample, this clonotype ranks as medium-sized. The chain uses TRBV6-2 or TRBV6-3 and TRBJ1-1, with D unclear. The V gene lost 4 bases and the J gene lost 10 bases, with 25 bases spanning the gap. CDR1 is MNHEY, CDR2 SVGEGT, per germline. The CDR3 is 16 residues long. The CDR3: CASSSGAFGIRRGAFF. The CDR3 nucleotides read TGTGCCAGCAGTTCAGGCGCTTTCGGGATCCGGAGAGGAGCTTTCTTT.

This clonotype was observed a few times. The rearrangement links TRBV4-2 to TRBJ2-1, with a possible D match to TRBD2 (6 bases). The V gene's germline CDR1 is LGHNA and CDR2 YNFKEQ. The CDR3 is 16 amino acids. The V end was cut by 4 bases, the J end by 3 bases, with 16 bases between. The CDR3 region is CASSPRERAGYNEQFF. DNA for the CDR3: TGTGCCAGCAGCCCTCGTGAACGAGCGGGCTACAATGAGCAGTTCTTC.

This clonotype was seen a few times. The chain uses TRBV5-1 and TRBJ1-3; D remains ambiguous. V was clipped by 0 bases and J by 0 bases, with 7 bases between them. This CDR3 has 15 amino acids. The germline CDR1 and CDR2 sequences are SGHRS and YFSETQ. DNA for the CDR3: TGCGCCAGCAGCTTGGTCGGGGTCTCTGGAAACACCATATATTTT. Translation gives CASSLVGVSGNTIYF.

By share, this clonotype ranks as medium-sized (0.01 to 0.1%). The DNA for the CDR3 is TGTGCCAGCACAGCATCAACTAATGAAAAACTGTTTTTT. This sequence encodes CASTASTNEKLFF. The V call is TRBV7-9, the J call TRBJ1-4; no clear D gene. This CDR3 has 13 residues. The ends were cut back, 7 bases at V and 0 bases at J, with 6 bases in the middle. Germline V lookup: CDR1 SEHNR, CDR2 FQNEAQ (reference sequence).

The chain couples TRBV15 to TRBJ2-5, with a possible D match to TRBD2 (5 bases). The CDR3 spans 15 residues. The germline V and J ends were trimmed by 3 bases and 5 bases, with 16 bases remaining between them. The V gene's germline CDR1 is LNHNV and CDR2 YYDKDF (reference sequence). CDR3 sequence reads: CATSSVWGVEETQYF. The CDR3 region has the DNA TGTGCCACCAGCAGTGTCTGGGGAGTCGAGGAGACCCAGTACTTC.

By sample fraction, this clonotype is medium-sized. The chain uses TRBV18 and TRBJ1-2; tentative D call: TRBD1 (6 bases). Trimming shortened V by 5 bases and J by 3 bases, and 16 bases separated the two germline ends. Germline CDR1 reads KGHSH; CDR2 reads LQKENI. The CDR3 runs 15 residues. The CDR3 protein is CASSNPQGPHYGYTF. CDR3 in DNA: TGTGCCAGCTCAAATCCTCAGGGGCCACACTATGGCTACACCTTC.

On this clonotype itself: Being one base from a much bigger clone, this may be a read error. The V call is TRBV5-1, the J call TRBJ2-7, with D perhaps being TRBD1 or TRBD2 (5 bases each). V dropped 4 bases and J dropped 9 bases, with 17 bases sitting between them. This CDR3 has 13 residues. Germline loops: CDR1 SGHRS, CDR2 YFSETQ. DNA for the CDR3: TGCGCCAGCAGCCGTCCCCCTACTAGGGGGCAGTACTTC. Translation gives CASSRPPTRGQYF.

Judged by abundance, this clonotype is medium-sized. This chain uses TRBV27 with TRBJ2-7; a weak D match, TRBD1 (5 bases). The CDR3 has 14 residues. Trimming shortened V by 5 bases and J by 2 bases, and 13 bases separated the two germline ends. The germline CDR1 and CDR2 sequences are MNHEY and SMNVEV (reference sequence). The CDR3 bases are TGTGCCAGCAGTAGCAATACAGGCCCCTACGAGCAGTACTTC. As protein: CASSSNTGPYEQYF.

This clonotype is deemed medium-sized. The CDR3 loop reads CSVPTIAGGPGEQFF. CDR3 bases: TGCAGCGTCCCGACGATAGCGGGAGGGCCGGGTGAGCAGTTCTTC. The V and J genes are TRBV29-1 and TRBJ2-1, with TRBD2 matching 11 bases. CDR1 is SQVTM and CDR2 is ANQGSEA in the germline V gene. This CDR3 is built from 15 residues. The ends lost 6 bases at V and 9 bases at J; junction bases unmatched: 13.

This clonotype has a handful of counts. Just one base apart from a much larger clone, this may be a read error. This rearrangement joins TRBV6-5 to TRBJ2-2; the D is unclear. The CDR3 spans 15 residues. Trimming left V 8 bases short and J 4 bases short, with 17 bases between. Germline CDR1 reads MNHEY; CDR2 reads SVGAGI. The CDR3 loop is CASGTRTRSTGELFF. CDR3 sequence (DNA): TGTGCCAGCGGTACTCGGACCCGGTCCACCGGGGAGCTGTTTTTT.

This clonotype is labeled as medium-sized (0.01 to 0.1%). The CDR3 sequence: CASSVENTDTQYF. CDR3 DNA sequence: TGTGCCAGCAGCGTAGAGAACACAGATACGCAGTATTTT. The chain carries TRBV9 and TRBJ2-3; D is unclear. Germline loops: CDR1 SGDLS, CDR2 YYNGEE. The CDR3 covers 13 residues. V dropped 0 bases and J dropped 2 bases, with 4 bases sitting between them.

Judged by abundance, this clonotype is medium-sized. The chain uses TRBV20-1 and TRBJ2-7; 8 bases are shared with TRBD1. Germline-derived CDR1 and CDR2 are DFQATT and SNEGSKA (reference sequence). This CDR3 comprises 12 residues. V was pared by 7 bases and J by 2 bases, with 4 bases of the junction left unmatched. The DNA of the CDR3 is TGCAGTGTGACAGGGGCGACCTACGAGCAGTACTTC. Protein: CSVTGATYEQYF.

A word on this clonotype: This may be a read error: a much more frequent sequence differs by one nucleotide. The rearrangement links TRBV7-8 to TRBJ1-1; D is ambiguous. The CDR3 has 17 residues. Looked up from germline, CDR1 is SGHVS and CDR2 is FQNEAQ. The CDR3 bases are TGTGCCAGCAGCTTAGGGACTGCTATTCAAGTAGACACTGAAGCTCTCTTT. This codes for CASSLGTAIQVDTEALF.

This clonotype was counted ten times or more. The chain couples TRBV7-2 to TRBJ2-2; 7 nucleotides line up with TRBD2. Losses at the gene ends were 4 bases for V and 5 bases for J; bases not matched to a gene: 4. CDR3 length: 14 residues. The germline V gene encodes CDR1 SGHTA and CDR2 FQGNSA. This CDR3 is CASSWEGRTGELFF. The CDR3, as DNA: TGTGCCAGCAGCTGGGAGGGGAGGACCGGGGAGCTGTTTTTT.

A remark on this clonotype: With a much larger clone just one base away, this may be a read error. V usage is TRBV7-9 and J usage is TRBJ2-1, with 10 bases aligning to TRBD1. The CDR3 contains 15 residues. Looked up from germline, CDR1 is SEHNR and CDR2 is FQNEAQ (reference sequence). CDR3 DNA sequence: TGTGCCAGCAGTCCAAGGACAGGGGGAGGGAATGAGCAGTGCTTC. The encoded protein is CASSPRTGGGNEQCF.

Regarding this clonotype: This may come from a read error, since a much larger clone is one base off. This sequence joins TRBV7-2 and TRBJ1-2, with a possible D match to TRBD1 (5 bases). V was trimmed by 5 bases and J by 8 bases, leaving 12 bases between them. The germline gives CDR1 SGHTA, CDR2 FQGNSA. This CDR3 spans 12 amino acids. CDR3 protein: CASSVVRDGYTF. The CDR3 DNA follows: TGTGCCAGCAGCGTAGTCAGGGACGGCTACACCTTC.

This clonotype was counted between two and nine times. The chain employs TRBV5-1 and TRBJ2-1; tentatively, D is TRBD2 (6 bases). The CDR3 loop spans 17 amino acids. From germline, CDR1 is SGHRS and CDR2 YFSETQ. V was pared by 4 bases and J by 0 bases, with 17 bases between. CDR3 DNA: TGCGCCAGCAGCACCGGGACTCTTCCGAGCTCCTACAATGAGCAGTTCTTC. Its translation is CASSTGTLPSSYNEQFF.

This clonotype has a count of ten or more. The chain carries TRBV20-1 and TRBJ2-1; TRBD2 agrees at 7 bases. The CDR3 is made up of 15 amino acids. V was clipped by 3 bases and J by 5 bases; unmatched bases: 10. In germline, CDR1 is DFQATT, CDR2 SNEGSKA (reference sequence). The CDR3 bases are TGCAGTGCTAGCGGCCTGGGCGGGAGACACAATGAGCAGTTCTTC. This translates into CSASGLGGRHNEQFF.

Ten or more counts support this clonotype. V usage is TRBV5-1 and J usage is TRBJ1-2; D perhaps matches TRBD1 (6 bases). Germline assignment: CDR1 SGHRS and CDR2 YFSETQ. The length of the CDR3 is 13 residues. V was pared by 3 bases and J by 8 bases, with 14 bases between. The CDR3 loop reads CASSYGGADGYTF. In nucleotides, the CDR3 is TGCGCCAGCAGCTACGGGGGGGCCGACGGCTACACCTTC.

In regard to this clonotype: With a much larger clone just one base away, this may be a read error. V and J are TRBV2 and TRBJ1-1, with D possibly TRBD1 on 5 matching bases. CDR3 size: 16 residues. Per germline, CDR1 SNHLY and CDR2 FYNNEI. The CDR3 is CASLKELNGADTGAFF. CDR3 in DNA: TGTGCCAGCCTAAAAGAACTGAACGGTGCGGACACTGGAGCTTTCTTT. Full variable domain (rest looked up from reference TRBV2 and TRBJ1-1): EPEVTQTPSHQVTQMGQEVILRCVPISNHLYFYWYRQILGQKVEFLVSFYNNEISEKSEIFDDQFSVERPDGSNFTLKIRSTKLEDSAMYFCASLKELNGADTGAFFGQGTRLTVV.

This clonotype has just a few counts. One end of the junction fails to match germline, which may point to a read error. The chain recombines TRBV7-9 with TRBJ2-5; possible D gene TRBD1, 6 bases. The length of the CDR3 is 14 residues. Germline V gene sequence: CDR1 SEHNR, CDR2 FQNEAQ (reference sequence). The CDR3 protein is CASSFRGQVETRYF. CDR3 sequence (DNA): TGTGCCAGCAGCTTCAGGGGCCAGGTAGAGACCCGGTACTTC.

In its sample, this clonotype is medium-sized (0.01 to 0.1%). V gene TRBV7-3 combines with J gene TRBJ2-1; weak D call: TRBD2 (5 bases). Trimming stripped 5 bases from V and 7 bases from J, with 12 bases between. Germline V gene data show CDR1 as SGHTA and CDR2 as FQGTGA. The CDR3 has 13 amino acids. In nucleotides, the CDR3 is TGTGCCAGCAGCCCTTATGAGGGAAATGAGCAGTTCTTC. Its protein is CASSPYEGNEQFF.

This clonotype occurred many times. V usage is TRBV20-1 and J usage is TRBJ1-5; D is ambiguous. This CDR3 has 14 residues. V lost 4 bases to trimming and J lost 2 bases, with 12 bases between them. Germline V CDR1 and CDR2: DFQATT, SNEGSKA (reference sequence). As DNA, the CDR3 is TGCAGTGCTACGAGACTTCGGGGCAATCAGCCCCAGCATTTT. This encodes CSATRLRGNQPQHF.

This clonotype appeared many times. This rearrangement joins TRBV2 to TRBJ2-7; 7 bases are shared with TRBD2. Germline trimming cut 7 bases from V and 7 bases from J; bases unmatched to any gene: 7. CDR1 and CDR2 from the germline V gene are SNHLY and FYNNEI. The CDR3 is 12 residues long. The CDR3 loop is CASNGGSREQYF. CDR3 DNA: TGTGCCAGCAATGGCGGGAGTAGAGAGCAGTACTTC.

This clonotype counts as medium-sized. V is TRBV5-1 and J is TRBJ1-2, with 8 bases lining up with TRBD1. The J segment lost 2 bases and the V segment lost 2 bases, leaving 8 bases of the junction unmatched. The germline V gene encodes CDR1 SGHRS and CDR2 YFSETQ. This CDR3 spans 16 amino acids. CDR3 in DNA: TGCGCCAGCAGCTTACTCCAGGGGGCTTCAAACTATGGCTACACCTTC. This translates into CASSLLQGASNYGYTF.

For this clonotype: A clone one base away is much larger, so this may be a read error. CDR3 protein: CASRGSCVITEAFF. The CDR3 DNA reads TGTGCCAGCAGGGGTTCCTGCGTGATCACTGAAGCTTTCTTT. The V gene is TRBV2, the J gene TRBJ1-1; D gene uncertain. V lost 6 bases, J lost 4 bases, and 15 bases lay in between. This CDR3 has 14 amino acids. Germline CDR1 is SNHLY and CDR2 is FYNNEI.

This clonotype is labeled as medium-sized. This chain uses TRBV7-2 with TRBJ1-5; D is undetermined. Trimming took 1 base from V and 5 from J, leaving 12 bases between them. Germline V CDR1 and CDR2: SGHTA, FQGNSA. CDR3 length: 15 amino acids. The CDR3 DNA reads as TGTGCCAGCAGCTTAGAGGCTTCGGTTGATCAGCCCCAGCATTTT. It translates to CASSLEASVDQPQHF. The full variable domain, its missing parts supplied by reference TRBV7-2 and TRBJ1-5, is GAGVSQSPSNKVTEKGKDVELRCDPISGHTALYWYRQSLGQGLEFLIYFQGNSAPDKSGLPSDRFSAERTGGSVSTLTIQRTQQEDSAVYLCASSLEASVDQPQHFGDGTRLSIL.